This TCR beta chain was captured by sequencing in a study of long-term antiretroviral therapy in people with HIV. immunoSEQ v3.0 was run at survey level. The assay was immunoSEQ multiplex PCR, and TCRdb's table has in-frame clones only and misses some. The sample includes 25,000 to 35,000 clones, 93% of them seen just once. Sequencing used unsorted PBMCs, obtained approximately 6.3 years after starting antiretroviral therapy. The origin of this receptor is a woman between 40 and 50 years old with HIV.

The chain's CDR3 is CASSEIFWEQGVSGYTF. CDR3 sequence (DNA): TGCGCCAGCAGTGAAATTTTTTGGGAACAGGGGGTCTCTGGCTACACCTTC. This chain links TRBV10-2 with TRBJ1-2, with TRBD1 matching 8 bases. The CDR3 loop spans 17 amino acids. Per the germline V gene, CDR1 is WSHSY and CDR2 is SAAADI. Trimming at V came to 3 bases and at J to 7 bases, leaving 16 bases not matched to a gene.